What follows are 2 T cell receptor beta chains derived from one specimen sequenced in a study of response to subunit inactivated influenza vaccine. Each CDR3 protein gets one entry after TCRdb re-called the RT-PCR reads with MiXCR. Of about 700,000 distinct CDR3 sequences in the sample, over 11% were seen once. The sample consisted of PBMCs from blood, taken 14 to 15 days before vaccination. Receptors originate from a man over 45 who received an inactivated influenza vaccine.

This chain uses TRBV5-1 with TRBJ2-5; no clear D gene. The CDR3 is 14 residues long. With 0 bases removed from V and 2 bases from J, the gap between germline ends came to 8 bases. Germline-derived CDR1 and CDR2 are SGHRS and YFSETQ. DNA of the CDR3: TGCGCCAGCAGCTTGGTTTTACCACAAGAGACCCAGTACTTC. This sequence encodes CASSLVLPQETQYF.

This clonotype appeared a few times. The CDR3 DNA follows: TGTGCCAGCAGCCCTTGGGCAGAAAGACACACTGAAGCTTTCTTT. This codes for CASSPWAERHTEAFF. V and J are TRBV2 and TRBJ1-1; D call uncertain. CDR1 is SNHLY and CDR2 is FYNNEI in the germline V gene. The CDR3 runs to 15 residues. V was pared by 6 bases and J by 3 bases, with 17 bases between.